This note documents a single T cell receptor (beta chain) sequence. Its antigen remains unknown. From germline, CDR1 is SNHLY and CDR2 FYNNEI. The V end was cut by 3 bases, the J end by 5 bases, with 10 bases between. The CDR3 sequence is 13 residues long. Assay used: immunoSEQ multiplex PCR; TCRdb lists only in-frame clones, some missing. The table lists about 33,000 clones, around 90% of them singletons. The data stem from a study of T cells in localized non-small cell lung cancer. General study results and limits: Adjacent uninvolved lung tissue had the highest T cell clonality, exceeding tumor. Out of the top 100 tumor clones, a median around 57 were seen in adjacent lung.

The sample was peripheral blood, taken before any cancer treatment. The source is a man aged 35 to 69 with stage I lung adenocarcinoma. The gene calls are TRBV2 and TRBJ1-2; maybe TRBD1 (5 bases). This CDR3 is CASSDAREYGYTF. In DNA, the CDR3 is TGTGCCAGCAGTGACGCCAGGGAGTATGGCTACACCTTC.